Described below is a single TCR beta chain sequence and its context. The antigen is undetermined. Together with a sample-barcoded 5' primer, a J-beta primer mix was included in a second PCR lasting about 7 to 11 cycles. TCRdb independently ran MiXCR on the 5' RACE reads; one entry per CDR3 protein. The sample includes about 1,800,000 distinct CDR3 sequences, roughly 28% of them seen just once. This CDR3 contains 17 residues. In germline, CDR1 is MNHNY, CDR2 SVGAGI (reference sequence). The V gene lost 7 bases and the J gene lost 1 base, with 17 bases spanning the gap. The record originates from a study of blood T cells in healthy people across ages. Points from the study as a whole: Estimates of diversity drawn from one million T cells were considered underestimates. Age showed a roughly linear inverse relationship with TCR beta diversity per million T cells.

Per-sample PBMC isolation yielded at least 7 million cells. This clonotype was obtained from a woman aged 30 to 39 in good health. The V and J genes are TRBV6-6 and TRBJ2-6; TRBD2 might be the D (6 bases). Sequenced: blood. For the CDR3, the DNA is TGTGCCAGCACCCCGTTTGGGGGGACTTCTGGGGCCAACGTCCTGACTTTC. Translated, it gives CASTPFGGTSGANVLTF.